This T cell receptor beta chain stems from a study of PD-1 blockade in classical Hodgkin lymphoma. Notes on this clone: What it recognizes is unknown.

Trimming removed 2 bases from V and 3 bases from J, with 18 bases in between. The CDR3 spans 17 residues. Germline V lookup: CDR1 SGHTA, CDR2 FQGTGA. Measured with immunoSEQ multiplex PCR; TCRdb has only the in-frame clones, and not every one. The data hold roughly 60,000 clones, with just over 90% observed a single time. General study results and limits: Newly diagnosed patients and complete responders had comparable diversity at baseline. By C4D1 there was a significant rise in CD4+ TCR diversity but not in CD8+ TCR diversity. Why repertoires differed is undefined; disease activity or prior therapy possibly contributed.

Time point meaning: cycle 4 day 1 (C4D1), after six to seven weeks of nivolumab. Brentuximab vedotin exposure varied among the patients, all of whom had relapsed after autologous stem cell transplantation. Under best response, outcomes were complete response, partial response or progressive disease. Material: peripheral blood mononuclear cells (PBMCs), obtained before the fourth cycle of nivolumab. The chain joins TRBV7-3 to TRBJ2-3; possibly TRBD1 for D (5 bases). This TCR came from a human donor with classical Hodgkin lymphoma. The CDR3 loop reads CASSLGHNSPGTDTQYF. CDR3 nucleotides: TGTGCCAGCAGCTTAGGACACAACAGTCCAGGGACAGATACGCAGTATTTT. Full variable domain (missing parts from reference TRBV7-3 and TRBJ2-3): GAGVSQTPSNKVTEKGKYVELRCDPISGHTALYWYRQSLGQGPEFLIYFQGTGAADDSGLPNDRFFAVRPEGSVSTLKIQRTERGDSAVYLCASSLGHNSPGTDTQYFGPGTRLTVL.